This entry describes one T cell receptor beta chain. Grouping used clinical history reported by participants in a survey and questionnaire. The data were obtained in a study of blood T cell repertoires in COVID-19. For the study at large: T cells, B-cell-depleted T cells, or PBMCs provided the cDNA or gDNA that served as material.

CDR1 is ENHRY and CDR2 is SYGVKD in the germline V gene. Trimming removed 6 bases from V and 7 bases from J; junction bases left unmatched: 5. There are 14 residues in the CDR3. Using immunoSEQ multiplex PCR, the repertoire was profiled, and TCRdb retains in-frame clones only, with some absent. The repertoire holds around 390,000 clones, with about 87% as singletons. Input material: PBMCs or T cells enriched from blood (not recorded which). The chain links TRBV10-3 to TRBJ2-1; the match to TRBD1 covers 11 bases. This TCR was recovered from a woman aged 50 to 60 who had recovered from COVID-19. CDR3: CAIRLGTGGNEQFF. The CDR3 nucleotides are TGTGCCATCAGACTGGGGACAGGGGGGAATGAGCAGTTCTTC.